The source of this T cell receptor beta chain is a study of blood T cell repertoires in COVID-19. Across the whole study: T cells, B-cell-depleted T cells, or PBMCs supplied cDNA or gDNA.

The authors' processing: Estimates of nucleated cell counts were drawn from the amplification of reference gene primers. Data came from immunoSEQ multiplex PCR; TCRdb stores just in-frame clones and leaves some out. V, J and clone size were drawn from that table, and D and trimming were deduced from the DNA. In the table there are about 260,000 clones, roughly 79% of which are singletons. The TCR originated in a woman older than 75 with acute or convalescent COVID-19. The specimen was peripheral blood.

The CDR3 loop is CASSERPEGTQYF. In DNA form, the CDR3 reads TGTGCCAGCAGTGAACGCCCTGAGGGGACCCAGTACTTC. The V gene is TRBV6-1, the J gene TRBJ2-5, with D possibly TRBD2 on 5 matching bases. V was pared by 2 bases and J by 7 bases, with 11 bases between. Germline lookup yields CDR1 MNHNS and CDR2 SASEGT. The CDR3 totals 13 residues.